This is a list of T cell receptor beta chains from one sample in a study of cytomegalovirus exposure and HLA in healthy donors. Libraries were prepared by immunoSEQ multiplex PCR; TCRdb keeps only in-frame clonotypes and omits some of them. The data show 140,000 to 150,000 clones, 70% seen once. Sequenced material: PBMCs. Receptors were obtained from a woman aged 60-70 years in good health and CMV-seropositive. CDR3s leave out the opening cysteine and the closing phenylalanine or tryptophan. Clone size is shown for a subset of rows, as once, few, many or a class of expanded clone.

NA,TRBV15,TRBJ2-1,ATSSRRDIRSGEQF
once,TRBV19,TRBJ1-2,ASSIGTGAVNYGYT
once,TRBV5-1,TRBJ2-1,ASSPGQGYDNEQF
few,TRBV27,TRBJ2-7,ASRAAGTSGIYEQY
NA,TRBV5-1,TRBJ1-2,ASSLEQGVYGYT
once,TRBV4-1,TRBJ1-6,ASSQGAAVLNSPLH
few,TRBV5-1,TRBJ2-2,ASSFSGTGELF
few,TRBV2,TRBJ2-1,ASREWDNEQF
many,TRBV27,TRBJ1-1,ASSLRGNTEAF
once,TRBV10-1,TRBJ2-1,ASSFGTSGKGEQF